This T cell receptor (beta chain) was retrieved from a study of identical twins (dated by TCRdb to the mid-2010s). Looking at the study overall: To test whether fetal clonotypes persist, the study used deep sequencing on TCR alpha and beta repertoires from monozygotic twins, unrelated adults of various ages, and cord blood. Replicate twin experiments were performed at different times using different library preparation protocols to rule out contamination.

CDR1 is given as SGHTA and CDR2 as FQGNSA, both from the germline V gene. From its cysteine to its phenylalanine, the CDR3 spans 21 amino acids. Only the CDR3 DNA stays, 63 bases, in frame from base 1. Cut back by 0 bases and 1 base, the V and J ends lie 25 bases apart. Every donor in the study was a healthy Caucasian. The researchers also sequenced three unrelated adults who were not twins: a male aged 18 to 30, a male aged 50 to 60, and a female aged 50 to 60. Using Miltenyi CD45RO+ enrichment and human naive T-cell isolation kits, memory (CD45RO+) and naive T cells were isolated from PBMC. On this clonotype: The clone's antigen remains unknown. The record has no base qualities; no much larger clone is one base away.

The paper's findings and limits, for the study overall: In monozygotic twins, recombination models systematically underestimated out-of-frame TCR alpha sharing, but the models matched the sharing seen between unrelated individuals. Fewer insertions were carried by abundant cord blood beta clonotypes; a weaker similar trend was observed in young adult naive repertoires, while no such trend was observed in memory repertoires. Zero-insertion analyses could be partly confounded by invariant T cells such as MAIT and iNKT, although diverse VJ usage argued against such confounding for most clonotypes. A weaker excess of twin sharing was found in beta out-of-frame sequences because the signal-to-noise ratio was lowered by fewer shared sequences. Out-of-frame TCR alpha sequences shared between twins showed an excess of low generation-probability sequences compared with coincidental sharing between unrelated individuals. Conclusions relied on cross-sectional statistical analysis, since the same donors could not be followed over many years.

Library prep was done by 5' RACE. Sequencing relied on an Illumina HiSeq 2000. Template switching added a universal primer binding site, and the final cDNA carried a unique molecular identifier that allowed TCR cDNA molecules to be counted accurately. Specific primers in the conserved constant-segment region were used to synthesize first-strand cDNA for the TCR alpha and beta chains. To control for contamination, every cDNA library carried two barcodes: a SMART-Mk sample barcode plus Illumina barcodes. TruSeq adapter sequences, together with Illumina sample barcodes, were added in two successive PCR steps. TCR alpha and beta cDNA libraries were sequenced on the Illumina HiSeq platform with custom primers. The authors' pipeline ran thus. Unique molecular identifiers were extracted from raw reads with MiGEC, and CDR3 positions were determined with MiXCR. Recombination models were inferred per individual with the repgenHMM and IGoR tools using an EM algorithm. Shared clonotypes were analyzed with the tcR package in R, and sharing was normalized by the product of cloneset sizes. Out-of-frame nonproductive sequences were analyzed to study raw recombination free of thymic and clonal selection effects. TCRdb passed the public sequencing reads through fastp at Q25 and MiXCR, retaining productive beta sequences. Each CDR3 protein appears once, grouped with its most common genes and DNA. The authors' filters were not applied to this entry. A total of 640,000 or so distinct CDR3 sequences appear in this sample, 5.5% to 6.5% of them only once. The top ten clones comprise around 1.7% of the sample.

This sequence uses TRBV7-2 and TRBJ2-4; the D call is possibly TRBD1 or TRBD2, each sharing 5 bases. The sample was naive T cells sorted from blood. The cell subset or site label on this specimen signifies: cells isolated with a human naive T-cell isolation kit. This TCR derives from a man in his late teens or twenties in good health. The encoded CDR3 is CASSLAHPGNRIVWAKNIQYF. The nucleotides are TGTGCCAGCAGCTTAGCCCACCCGGGGAACAGGATCGTTTGGGCCAAAAACATTCAGTACTTC.